These T cell receptor beta chains were read from a single sample in a study of T cells in Graves' hyperthyroidism and ophthalmopathy. TCRdb ran MiXCR on the multiplex PCR reads and lists one entry per CDR3 protein. Here the sample spans almost 600,000 distinct CDR3 sequences, approximately 15% being singletons. The sample was blood. The receptor source for this set is a woman in her twenties or thirties with Graves' hyperthyroidism that later progressed to Graves' ophthalmopathy. Each CDR3 is given with its conserved first and last residue. The D gene is left open where the match is weak. Expanded clones are given a class, and other clones once, few, many or no size at all.

v_call	d_call	j_call	clone_size	cdr3_nt	cdr3_aa
TRBV2	-	TRBJ2-1	many	TGTGCCAGCAGTCTCGCTAGGGACAATGAGCAGTTCTTC	CASSLARDNEQFF
TRBV4-1	TRBD2	TRBJ2-7	many	TGCGCCAGCAGCCAGGGGACTAGCGGGGTCTCCTACGAGCAGTACTTC	CASSQGTSGVSYEQYF
TRBV4-1	-	TRBJ2-3	-	TGCGCCAGCAGCCCCTTAATCACAGATACGCAGTATTTT	CASSPLITDTQYF
TRBV12-5	TRBD1	TRBJ2-5	many	TGTGCGTCGCTTTCGGACAGGGGAGTAGAGACCCAGTACTTC	CASLSDRGVETQYF
TRBV29-1	TRBD1	TRBJ1-1	few	TGCAGCGTTGAAGGGGCAGGGGGCACTGAAGCTTTCTTT	CSVEGAGGTEAFF
TRBV27	-	TRBJ2-3	many	TGTGCCAGCAGTATGTCTAGCACAGATACGCAGTATTTT	CASSMSSTDTQYF
TRBV30	-	TRBJ2-7	many	TGTGCCTGGGTGGCGGGTCATCCGCCCTACGAGCAGTACTTC	CAWVAGHPPYEQYF
TRBV11-3	-	TRBJ2-1	many	TGTGCCAGCAGCTTAGTTCCGACTAGTTTCTCCTACAATGAGCAGTTCTTC	CASSLVPTSFSYNEQFF
TRBV20-1	TRBD2	TRBJ2-5	-	TGCAGTGCTAGAGGCCTAGCGGGAGAGACCCAGTACTTC	CSARGLAGETQYF
TRBV28	TRBD1	TRBJ1-6	many	TGTGCCAGCAGAACCGGGACAGGGAATTCACCCCTCCACTTT	CASRTGTGNSPLHF
TRBV5-1	-	TRBJ2-3	many	TGCGCCAGCAGCTTGGATACCTACACAGATACGCAGTATTTT	CASSLDTYTDTQYF
TRBV5-4	-	TRBJ1-1	-	TGTGCCAGCAGCTTGGCTGGGTTGGAGACTGAAGCTTTCTTT	CASSLAGLETEAFF
TRBV6-2/TRBV6-3	TRBD1	TRBJ1-2	-	TGTGCCTGCGCTCCGGGACAGGGGGCGCGGGGCTACACCTTC	CACAPGQGARGYTF
TRBV5-1	-	TRBJ2-4	few	TGCGCCAGCAGCAGGAATCTCCGAGGGGCCAAAAACATTCAGTACTTC	CASSRNLRGAKNIQYF
TRBV30	-	TRBJ2-2	many	TGTGCCTGGAGTTCGAGGGTGGCCGGGGAGCTGTTTTTT	CAWSSRVAGELFF
TRBV11-3	-	TRBJ2-1	many	TGTGCCAGCAGTGTACAGGGTGTGGATTATGAGCAGTTCTTC	CASSVQGVDYEQFF
TRBV20-1	TRBD1	TRBJ2-7	many	TGCAGTGCTGGACAGGGGTCCCACGAGCAGTACTTC	CSAGQGSHEQYF
TRBV28	-	TRBJ1-5	many	TGTGCCAGCATACTAGGGGGATTGGGTCAGCCCCAGCATTTT	CASILGGLGQPQHF
TRBV28	-	TRBJ1-2	many	TGTGCCAGCAGTTTAGGGGGACGGGGCGGGCCGAACTATGGCTACACCTTC	CASSLGGRGGPNYGYTF
TRBV12-3/TRBV12-4	TRBD2	TRBJ2-1	many	TGTGCCAGCAGTCCCCAAGCGGGAGTTCACAATGAGCAGTTCTTC	CASSPQAGVHNEQFF
TRBV6-2/TRBV6-3	-	TRBJ2-7	few	TGTGCCAGCACAGAACAGCCGAACTACGAGCAGTACTTC	CASTEQPNYEQYF
TRBV2	-	TRBJ1-1	-	TGTGCCAGCTCGGGGCTCCCAGGTGGCACTGAAGCTTTCTTT	CASSGLPGGTEAFF
TRBV7-3	-	TRBJ1-4	-	TGTGCCAGCAGCCCCACCGCGGCTTGGGGTGAAAAACTGTTTTTT	CASSPTAAWGEKLFF
TRBV7-6	-	TRBJ2-5	few	TGTGCCAGCAGCTTAAGCCCGTTTGGGGGGGAGACCCAGTACTTC	CASSLSPFGGETQYF
TRBV5-8	TRBD2	TRBJ2-3	many	TGTGCCAGCAGCTCGGGACTAGCGGGAGGAGTAACAGATACGCAGTATTTT	CASSSGLAGGVTDTQYF
TRBV12-3/TRBV12-4	TRBD1	TRBJ1-1	many	TGTGCCAGCATTCCAGGGGGCCGCACTGAAGCTTTCTTT	CASIPGGRTEAFF
TRBV3-1	TRBD2	TRBJ2-1	many	TGTGCCAGCAGCCAAGTATCGAGGACTAGCAGATCCTACAATGAGCAGTTCTTC	CASSQVSRTSRSYNEQFF
TRBV5-1	-	TRBJ2-5	few	TGCGCCAGCAGCCACCCGCGTAAGGGTGGGGAGACCCAGTACTTC	CASSHPRKGGETQYF
TRBV27	TRBD1	TRBJ2-7	many	TGTGCCAGCAAAGGGACAGCTACCTACGAGCAGTACTTC	CASKGTATYEQYF
TRBV3-1	-	TRBJ2-5	many	TGTGCCAGCAGCCCTTTTCAAAACTACCAAGAGACCCAGTACTTC	CASSPFQNYQETQYF
TRBV7-2	TRBD2	TRBJ2-5	many	TGTGCCAGCAGCTCGGGGGCCTTAGCGGGAGGCGAGACCCAGTACTTC	CASSSGALAGGETQYF
TRBV4-2	TRBD1	TRBJ1-4	-	TGTGCCAGCAGCCAGGACCCGGGACAGGGAAGTGAAAAACTGTTTTTT	CASSQDPGQGSEKLFF
TRBV2	TRBD1	TRBJ1-4	many	TGTGCCATAAAGACAGGGCCGGAGGGATGGAGGTCTGGAAAACTGTTTTTT	CAIKTGPEGWRSGKLFF
TRBV4-1	-	TRBJ2-7	-	TGCGCCAACAGCCTACATAGGTCGGCCTACGAGCAGTACTTC	CANSLHRSAYEQYF
TRBV10-2	-	TRBJ2-2	-	TGCGCCAGCAGTGAGTCGGGGACCGGGGAGCTGTTTTTT	CASSESGTGELFF
TRBV19	TRBD1	TRBJ1-1	few	TGTGCCAGTAGCGGGGGGGGAGGGGGCGAGGGGAACACTGAAGCTTTCTTT	CASSGGGGGEGNTEAFF
TRBV7-3	TRBD2	TRBJ2-5	many	TGTGCCAGCAGCTTAAACCCCTATGAGCGGGGAGGGGAGACCCAGTACTTC	CASSLNPYERGGETQYF
TRBV20-1	TRBD1	TRBJ1-2	many	TGCAGTGCTAGATCCCCAGGGGGCTATGGCTACACCTTC	CSARSPGGYGYTF
TRBV11-2	TRBD2	TRBJ2-5	-	TGTGCCAGCAGCCCCCTAGCGGGAGGGAAACAAGAGACCCAGTACTTC	CASSPLAGGKQETQYF
TRBV11-3	-	TRBJ2-7	-	TGTGCCAGCAGCCCCGGTGGGGGAGACCTATACGAGCAGTACTTC	CASSPGGGDLYEQYF
TRBV28	TRBD2	TRBJ2-7	many	TGTGCCAGCAGTACCGGGACTAACCCCCTCGAGCAGTACTTC	CASSTGTNPLEQYF
TRBV27	-	TRBJ1-1	-	TGTGCCAGCAGTTTAGGTGGGATTGGGACTGAAGCTTTCTTT	CASSLGGIGTEAFF
TRBV28	-	TRBJ2-2	few	TGTGCCAGCAGTGCAAACCACAGGAGCGCGAACACCGGGGAGCTGTTTTTT	CASSANHRSANTGELFF
TRBV3-1	-	TRBJ2-7	many	TGTGCCAGCAGCCAAGCGGCGGGGACCTACGAGCAGTACTTC	CASSQAAGTYEQYF
TRBV28	-	TRBJ1-6	-	TGTGCCAGCACCGACAGGACCAGCCCTTCACCCCTCCACTTT	CASTDRTSPSPLHF
TRBV28	-	TRBJ1-2	few	TGTGCCAGCAGTTTAGGTCGGACCCAGGTAGGGGGCTACACCTTC	CASSLGRTQVGGYTF
TRBV5-1	-	TRBJ2-1	many	TGCGCCAGCAGCCCGTCGGACAGTATCAATGAGCAGTTCTTC	CASSPSDSINEQFF
TRBV2	TRBD2	TRBJ2-1	many	TGTGCCAGCAGAGTTACTAGCGGAGGATACAATGAGCAGTTCTTC	CASRVTSGGYNEQFF
TRBV6-1	-	TRBJ2-5	few	TGTGCCAGCAGGAGGGTGTGGCAACCCAGGTACCAAGAGACCCAGTACTTC	CASRRVWQPRYQETQYF
TRBV29-1	TRBD2	TRBJ2-7	few	TGCAGCGTTGAAGGGGGCGGGAGTAGGGACGAGCAGTACTTC	CSVEGGGSRDEQYF
TRBV6-5	TRBD2	TRBJ2-7	-	TGTGCCAGCAGTTACGCGACGACTAGCGGGACATACGAGCAGTACTTC	CASSYATTSGTYEQYF
TRBV12-3/TRBV12-4	TRBD2	TRBJ2-7	many	TGTGCCAGCAGTTTAGCGCGCAGCGGGAGGGCTGACGAGCAGTACTTC	CASSLARSGRADEQYF
TRBV5-1	-	TRBJ1-4	few	TGCGCCAGCAGCTCTGACAGGGAAAAACTGTTTTTT	CASSSDREKLFF